One sample yielded the 23 T cell receptor beta chains listed below, sequenced in a study of shared clonotypes between healthy human individuals (dated by TCRdb to the early 2020s). Library method: the immunoSEQ multiplex PCR assay. What TCRdb holds here is the immuneACCESS table cut down to in-frame rearrangements. Part of the clones is not present; checked against another copy, under half of the missing clones reflect an unresolved V gene, and the others are unexplained. The sample includes roughly 2.2 million clones, with 85% to 95% observed a single time. Around 0.38% of the sample is held by the ten biggest clonotypes. Sequencing used naive CD4+ T cells from PBMCs. Reading the label with the study, this specimen's cell subset or site is: CD45RA+ positively selected. The receptors derive from a man aged 18 to 35 in good health. Some clones in this sample may be carry-over from other donors' samples.

The V gene is TRBV7-2, the J gene TRBJ2-3; D is possibly TRBD1 or TRBD2 (5 bases each). Between the trimmed V and J ends, which lost 2 bases and 0 bases, there was a span of 12 bases. There are 16 residues in the CDR3. The germline CDR1 and CDR2 sequences are SGHTA and FQGNSA. The CDR3 coding sequence is TGTGCCAGCAGCTTAACAGGACGGACTAGCACAGATACGCAGTATTTT. Its protein product is CASSLTGRTSTDTQYF.

The chain joins TRBV5-1 to TRBJ2-7, with TRBD2 as a possible D gene (5 bases). The V gene's germline CDR1 is SGHRS and CDR2 YFSETQ. The V end was cut by 7 bases, the J end by 4 bases, with 21 bases between. The CDR3 loop spans 15 amino acids. CDR3 nucleotides: TGCGCCAGCCGCTCGGGCTTGGGGAGTAGATACGAGCAGTACTTC. It is translated as CASRSGLGSRYEQYF. Full variable domain (rest looked up from reference TRBV5-1 and TRBJ2-7): KAGVTQTPRYLIKTRGQQVTLSCSPISGHRSVSWYQQTPGQGLQFLFEYFSETQRNKGNFPGRFSGRQFSNSRSEMNVSTLELGDSALYLCASRSGLGSRYEQYFGPGTRLTVT.

This chain links TRBV14 with TRBJ2-1; no definite D call. CDR1 is SGHDN and CDR2 is FVKESK in the germline V gene. V dropped 4 bases and J dropped 1 base, with 8 bases sitting between them. The CDR3 consists of 14 residues. CDR3 nucleotides: TGTGCCAGCAGCCCAAGGCTATCCTACAATGAGCAGTTCTTC. Protein product: CASSPRLSYNEQFF.

V is TRBV5-1 and J is TRBJ2-5; 15 nucleotides agree with TRBD2. Trimming took 3 bases from V and 4 from J; bases not matched to a gene: 7. The germline gives CDR1 SGHRS, CDR2 YFSETQ. The CDR3 runs to 17 residues. DNA for the CDR3: TGCGCCAGCAGCTCCCTGGGACTAGCGGGAGGAGGAGAGACCCAGTACTTC. Translated: CASSSLGLAGGGETQYF.

As concerns this clone: Distinct nucleotide sequences in the sample also encode this CDR3. The gene calls are TRBV5-4 and TRBJ2-3, with 8 bases aligning to TRBD2. CDR1 and CDR2 from the germline V gene are SGHNT and YYREEE (reference sequence). The ends lost 4 bases at V and 1 base at J; junction bases unmatched: 2. The CDR3 spans 14 residues. This CDR3 is CASSPGLGTDTQYF. Here the CDR3 DNA reads TGTGCCAGCAGCCCGGGACTAGGCACAGATACGCAGTATTTT. The entire variable domain, with the rest obtained from reference TRBV5-4 and TRBJ2-3, is as follows: ETGVTQSPTHLIKTRGQQVTLRCSSQSGHNTVSWYQQALGQGPQFIFQYYREEENGRGNFPPRFSGLQFPNYSSELNVNALELDDSALYLCASSPGLGTDTQYFGPGTRLTVL.

This clone was detected once. This chain connects TRBV9 to TRBJ2-7; D tentatively fits TRBD1 or TRBD2 (5 bases each). This CDR3 spans 13 amino acids. Looked up from germline, CDR1 is SGDLS and CDR2 is YYNGEE. The V gene lost 4 bases and the J gene lost 3 bases, with 11 bases spanning the gap. The CDR3 DNA reads TGTGCCAGCAGCACGGGACCGTTCTACGAGCAGTACTTC. It translates to CASSTGPFYEQYF.

V and J are TRBV5-1 and TRBJ2-7; no reliable D call. The CDR3 has 14 amino acids. Germline V gives CDR1 SGHRS, CDR2 YFSETQ. The germline V and J ends were trimmed by 0 bases and 5 bases, with 12 bases remaining between them. The CDR3 coding sequence is TGCGCCAGCAGCTTGGACAGTAAGTACCACGAGCAGTACTTC. The encoded protein is CASSLDSKYHEQYF. Combining the CDR3 with reference TRBV5-1 and TRBJ2-7 gives the whole variable domain KAGVTQTPRYLIKTRGQQVTLSCSPISGHRSVSWYQQTPGQGLQFLFEYFSETQRNKGNFPGRFSGRQFSNSRSEMNVSTLELGDSALYLCASSLDSKYHEQYFGPGTRLTVT.

The J gene is TRBJ2-6, the V gene TRBV7-9, with unresolved D. Trimming cost V 5 bases and J 2 bases, with 10 bases left between them. The germline V gene encodes CDR1 SEHNR and CDR2 FQNEAQ (reference sequence). CDR3 length equals 15 residues. The CDR3 sequence: CASSQHLAGANVLTF. CDR3 nucleotides: TGTGCCAGCAGCCAACACTTGGCTGGGGCCAACGTCCTGACTTTC.

The chain combines TRBV7-2 with TRBJ2-7; unclear D gene. Trimming left V 3 bases short and J 4 bases short, with 13 bases between. The CDR3 is 14 amino acids. Germline V gives CDR1 SGHTA, CDR2 FQGNSA. CDR3 bases: TGTGCCAGCAGCTTTGGCCTCCAGTCTTACGAGCAGTACTTC. Its translation: CASSFGLQSYEQYF. The full variable domain, its missing parts supplied by reference TRBV7-2 and TRBJ2-7, is GAGVSQSPSNKVTEKGKDVELRCDPISGHTALYWYRQSLGQGLEFLIYFQGNSAPDKSGLPSDRFSAERTGGSVSTLTIQRTQQEDSAVYLCASSFGLQSYEQYFGPGTRLTVT.

The chain links TRBV28 to TRBJ2-7; 14 bases map to TRBD2. J lost 7 bases, V lost 5 bases, and 7 bases had no gene match. Germline CDR1 and CDR2: MDHEN and SYDVKM. There are 15 residues in the CDR3. In DNA, the CDR3 is TGTGCCAGCAGTCTCCGGACTAGCGGGAGGCGGGAGCAGTACTTC. Translating it yields CASSLRTSGRREQYF. Full variable domain (outside the CDR3, taken from reference TRBV28 and TRBJ2-7): DVKVTQSSRYLVKRTGEKVFLECVQDMDHENMFWYRQDPGLGLRLIYFSYDVKMKEKGDIPEGYSVSREKKERFSLILESASTNQTSMYLCASSLRTSGRREQYFGPGTRLTVT.

V is TRBV5-6 and J is TRBJ1-1; TRBD1 matches 7 bases. The CDR3 loop spans 19 amino acids. In germline, CDR1 is SGHDT, CDR2 YYEEEE. The V segment lost 2 bases and the J segment 0 bases; nucleotides outside the gene matches: 16. The CDR3 DNA reads TGTGCCAGCAGCTTATCTATGACAGGGAATTGGGGTATGAACACTGAAGCTTTCTTT. Translation gives CASSLSMTGNWGMNTEAFF.

The chain is built from TRBV21-1 and TRBJ2-7; the table gives TRBD2 as D, unverified against the DNA. TRBV21-1 is a known pseudogene. The CDR3 spans 16 residues. CDR3 in amino acids: CASSEGTSGNSYEQYF. The DNA for the CDR3 is TGTGCCAGCAGCGAAGGGACTAGCGGGAATTCCTACGAGCAGTACTTC.

J is TRBJ2-1 and V is TRBV28; 9 bases map to TRBD2. The CDR3 length is 17 residues. The J segment lost 3 bases and the V segment lost 3 bases, leaving 9 bases of the junction unmatched. Germline loops: CDR1 MDHEN, CDR2 SYDVKM. CDR3: CASSFPLAGSLYNEQFF. The CDR3 nucleotides are TGTGCCAGCAGTTTTCCGCTAGCGGGGAGTCTCTACAATGAGCAGTTCTTC.

CDR3 residues: CATSTGTVLSIQYF. The CDR3 nucleotides read TGTGCCACCAGCACCGGGACAGTCCTCTCCATTCAGTACTTC. The chain has TRBV15 and TRBJ2-4; 7 bases are a match to TRBD1. Trimming took 4 bases from V and 9 from J; bases not matched to a gene: 9. This CDR3 has 14 amino acids. Germline CDR1 and CDR2: LNHNV and YYDKDF (reference sequence).

As for this clone: At one of its ends the junction is not consistent with the germline gene, which may arise from a read error. J is TRBJ2-1 and V is TRBV7-9, with 10 positions matching TRBD1. The germline gives CDR1 SEHNR, CDR2 FQNEAQ (reference sequence). The CDR3 length is 12 residues. The CDR3 DNA reads as TGTGCCAGCAGCCCGGGGGGACAGGGGAGGCTCTTC. It codes for CASSPGGQGRLF.

This chain uses TRBV18 with TRBJ1-3; 8 bases are a match to TRBD1. This CDR3 is 16 amino acids long. J gave up 2 bases and V 3 bases, and 6 bases lay outside the gene matches. Germline CDR1 and CDR2: KGHSH and LQKENI. This CDR3 is CASSPRQGRAGNTIYF. The CDR3 DNA follows: TGTGCCAGCTCACCTAGACAGGGGAGAGCTGGAAACACCATATATTTT.

The CDR3 sequence: CANQTGSEEKLFF. As DNA, the CDR3 is TGTGCCAACCAGACAGGGAGCGAGGAAAAACTGTTTTTT. The rearrangement uses TRBV27 and TRBJ1-4, with TRBD1 identical over 7 bases. Germline lookup yields CDR1 MNHEY and CDR2 SMNVEV (reference sequence). V lost 10 bases to trimming and J lost 8 bases; unmatched junction nucleotides: 10. The CDR3 spans 13 residues.

The chain employs TRBV5-6 and TRBJ1-2; no definite D call. Deletions cut 4 bases from V and 0 bases from J, with 19 bases between. This CDR3 contains 17 residues. Germline CDR1 SGHDT, CDR2 YYEEEE. The DNA of the CDR3 is TGTGCCAGCAGCCGCTTCGTTGAAGCCGCTACTAACTATGGCTACACCTTC. Translation gives CASSRFVEAATNYGYTF. The whole variable domain, filled in from reference TRBV5-6 and TRBJ1-2, reads DAGVTQSPTHLIKTRGQQVTLRCSPKSGHDTVSWYQQALGQGPQFIFQYYEEEERQRGNFPDRFSGHQFPNYSSELNVNALLLGDSALYLCASSRFVEAATNYGYTFGSGTRLTVV.

Concerning this clone itself: This CDR3 is also generated by other DNA sequences in the sample. The chain couples TRBV5-1 to TRBJ2-2; the D gene is possibly TRBD1 (5 bases). The CDR3 spans 15 residues. V was pared by 0 bases and J by 4 bases, with 10 bases between. Germline V CDR1 and CDR2: SGHRS, YFSETQ. CDR3 loop: CASSLGPRGTGELFF. CDR3 sequence (DNA): TGCGCCAGCAGCTTGGGACCAAGGGGCACCGGGGAGCTGTTTTTT.

CDR3 in DNA: TGCGCCAGCAGCTTGGCGGGGACTCACAATGAGCAGTTCTTC. It specifies CASSLAGTHNEQFF. The V gene is TRBV5-1, the J gene TRBJ2-1; TRBD2 is a possible D gene (6 bases). There are 14 residues in the CDR3. Germline CDR1 SGHRS, CDR2 YFSETQ. V lost 0 bases and J lost 5, with 9 bases in between.

V is TRBV30 and J is TRBJ1-5; TRBD1 might be the D (6 bases). Germline V gene data show CDR1 as GTSNPN and CDR2 as SVGIG (reference sequence). The CDR3 is 17 residues long. Trimming left V 2 bases short and J 3 bases short, with 20 bases between. CDR3 nucleotides: TGTGCCTGGAGTTCGAGTAGAACGGACAGTTCCAATCAGCCCCAGCATTTT. Its translation is CAWSSSRTDSSNQPQHF.

In this sample, this clone turned up once. Additional DNA sequences in this sample encode the identical CDR3. The rearrangement uses TRBV28 and TRBJ2-3; D is uncertain. Germline lookup yields CDR1 MDHEN and CDR2 SYDVKM. The length of the CDR3 is 11 residues. The ends were cut back, 3 bases at V and 6 bases at J, with 4 bases in the middle. The CDR3 coding sequence is TGTGCCAGCAGTTTGGAGGATACGCAGTATTTT. Residues: CASSLEDTQYF. The variable domain in full, completed from reference TRBV28 and TRBJ2-3, reads DVKVTQSSRYLVKRTGEKVFLECVQDMDHENMFWYRQDPGLGLRLIYFSYDVKMKEKGDIPEGYSVSREKKERFSLILESASTNQTSMYLCASSLEDTQYFGPGTRLTVL.

The rearrangement links TRBV5-6 to TRBJ1-2; D is ambiguous. The CDR3 consists of 15 residues. The germline V and J ends were trimmed by 0 bases and 6 bases, with 15 bases remaining between them. Germline V gene sequence: CDR1 SGHDT, CDR2 YYEEEE. The CDR3 region has the DNA TGTGCCAGCAGCTTGGCCCAGGCTCGTCTAAATGGCTACACCTTC. This encodes CASSLAQARLNGYTF.